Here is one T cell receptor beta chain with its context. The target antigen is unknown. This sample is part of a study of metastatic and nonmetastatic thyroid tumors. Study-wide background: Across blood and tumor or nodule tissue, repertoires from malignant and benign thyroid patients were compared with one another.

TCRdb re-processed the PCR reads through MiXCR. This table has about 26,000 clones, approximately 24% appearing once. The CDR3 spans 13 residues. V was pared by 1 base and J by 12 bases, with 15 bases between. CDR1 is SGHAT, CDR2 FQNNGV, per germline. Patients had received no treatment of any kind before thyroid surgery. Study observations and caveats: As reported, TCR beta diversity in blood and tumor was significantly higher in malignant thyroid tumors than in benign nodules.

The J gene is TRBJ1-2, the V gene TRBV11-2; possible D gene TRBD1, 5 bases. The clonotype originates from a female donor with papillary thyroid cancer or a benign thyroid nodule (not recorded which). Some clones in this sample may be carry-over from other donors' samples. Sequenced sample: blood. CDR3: CASSLVGGTPHTF. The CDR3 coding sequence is TGTGCCAGCAGCTTAGTCGGAGGGACCCCCCACACCTTC.